A selection of T cell receptor beta chains follows, all from one sample in a study of blood T cells in healthy people across ages. Each CDR3 protein gets one entry after TCRdb re-called the 5' RACE reads with MiXCR. The sample has about 1,500,000 distinct CDR3 sequences; 42% are singletons. Material: blood. These receptors came from a young woman in good health. Each CDR3 is given with its conserved first and last residue. A D gene is named only where the DNA matches it firmly. Rows may omit the clone size; those that give it use once, few, many or a size class.

d_call,v_call,j_call,clone_size,cdr3_nt,cdr3_aa
.,TRBV6-6,TRBJ1-5,.,TGTGCCAGCAGTTACTCTAGTGGGGTAGGTGAGCCCCAGCATTTT,CASSYSSGVGEPQHF
TRBD2,TRBV20-1,TRBJ2-7,few,TGCAGTGCTACTCGCGGGACTAGCGGCCAATACGAGCAGTACTTC,CSATRGTSGQYEQYF
.,TRBV14,TRBJ2-3,.,TGTGCCAGCAGCCAAGGGTGGGGGGCGCAGTATTTT,CASSQGWGAQYF
TRBD1,TRBV10-3,TRBJ1-1,few,TGTGCCATCTCAGGGGGCGTTTCGGACACTGAAGCTTTCTTT,CAISGGVSDTEAFF
TRBD1,TRBV20-1,TRBJ2-5,.,TGCAGTGCTAGAGATCCTCAGGGGGCGAGTTTGGTCTACGAGCGGTACTTC,CSARDPQGASLVYERYF
.,TRBV7-2,TRBJ1-5,.,TGTGCCAGCAGCGCGGGTCCCGAGGGCCAGCCCCAGCATTTT,CASSAGPEGQPQHF
.,TRBV10-1,TRBJ2-2,.,TGCGCCAGCAGTGAAGGGGGGGCGGGCACCGGGGAGCTGTTTTTT,CASSEGGAGTGELFF
TRBD2,TRBV6-1,TRBJ2-1,few,TGTGCCAGCAGTGAGGCTAGCGGGGCAAACAATGAGCAGTTCTTC,CASSEASGANNEQFF
.,TRBV3-1,TRBJ1-5,.,TGTGCCAGCAGCCAACGGAGCACGGGGACCCATCAGCCCCAGCATTTT,CASSQRSTGTHQPQHF
.,TRBV20-1,TRBJ2-1,few,TGCAGTGCTAACAAGCTGAGGACAGCCTACAATGAGCAGTTCTTC,CSANKLRTAYNEQFF
.,TRBV13,TRBJ1-1,once,TGTGCCAGCAGCGTAGGCGGAGCTCCAGGGGCTTTCTTT,CASSVGGAPGAFF
TRBD2,TRBV6-5,TRBJ2-2,.,TGTGCCAGCAGTTACTCGGTCGGGGGGAGGGCCGGGGAGCTGTTTTTT,CASSYSVGGRAGELFF
TRBD1,TRBV28,TRBJ2-7,.,TGTGCCAGCAGTTTACCCGACAGGGAAGCCTACGAGCAGTACTTC,CASSLPDREAYEQYF
TRBD1,TRBV27,TRBJ2-2,.,TGTGCCAGCAGTTTAAATACTTGGACAGGGGGTCGGACCGGGGAGCTGTTTTTT,CASSLNTWTGGRTGELFF
.,TRBV7-2,TRBJ2-3,many,TGTGCCAGCAGCTTACAGGGTTTTAGCACAGATACGCAGTATTTT,CASSLQGFSTDTQYF
.,TRBV6-1,TRBJ1-5,.,TGTGCCAGCAGTGAAGTTGGGGGAAGTAATCAGCCCCAGCATTTT,CASSEVGGSNQPQHF
.,TRBV21-1,TRBJ1-2,few,TGTGCCAGCAGCAAAGTCCCAGGGGCCCCCCCTAACTATGGCTACACCTTC,CASSKVPGAPPNYGYTF
TRBD1,TRBV6-1,TRBJ1-2,.,TGTGCCAGCAGTGAAGCGGGCAGGGGGGGCTACACCTTC,CASSEAGRGGYTF
TRBD2,TRBV5-1,TRBJ2-5,.,TGCGCCAGCAGCTTGGGTTTTACGGCTAGCGGGGAAGAGACCCAGTACTTC,CASSLGFTASGEETQYF
TRBD2,TRBV9,TRBJ2-3,few,TGTGCCAGCAGCCCGGGACTAGCGGGGACCCACACAGATACGCAGTATTTT,CASSPGLAGTHTDTQYF
.,TRBV5-1,TRBJ2-1,.,.,CASSLGPDFRGYNEQFF
.,TRBV9,TRBJ2-3,.,TGTGCCAGCAGCGTAGGAAGGACCACAGATACGCAGTATTTT,CASSVGRTTDTQYF
TRBD1,TRBV5-1,TRBJ2-7,.,TGCGCCAGCAGTCCACGGACAGGGGACAACTACGAGCAGTACTTC,CASSPRTGDNYEQYF